The sequence of this T cell receptor beta chain was determined in a study of T cell responses to AZD1222 COVID-19 vaccine (dated by TCRdb to the early 2020s). For the study in its entirety: AZD1222 recipients with second doses at about 4 weeks or about 12 weeks were pooled, because spike-specific TCR depth and breadth did not differ between schedules. TCR sequencing covered roughly 230 trial participants: 207 given two doses of AZD1222 and about 26 given two doses of MenACWY control vaccine. Trial participants were enrolled by age into subgroups of 18-55, 56-69 and 70-plus years, and about 150, 27 and 61 TCR-sequenced participants, respectively, were included in these subgroups.

The CDR3 regions of human TCRbeta chains were analyzed by immunosequencing. From the authors' description of their analysis: Repertoire TCRs were matched against a reference library of SARS-CoV-2-specific TCRs generated with the MIRA antigen-specificity platform. Breadth meant the fraction of unique TCRs that were SARS-CoV-2-associated, whereas depth meant the fraction of total T cells that were SARS-CoV-2-associated. Using the MIRA data, every spike-specific TCR was mapped to the spike region that the TCR reacted to and assigned to either a CD4 or a CD8 class. Log10-transformed breadth and depth values were compared by one-way ANOVA with Sidak's multiple comparisons tests. TCRdb stores this immuneACCESS table with in-frame sequences only. Part of the clones is absent; in the studies checked, under half of the shortfall reflects unresolved V genes, and no reason is known for the rest. From that table come the V and J calls and clone size; the DNA was used to work out D and trimming. For this sample there are roughly 120,000 clones; approximately 93% appear just once. Of the sample, about 3% falls within the top ten clones.

About this clone itself: What this receptor recognizes is not known. It has no much larger one-base neighbor in the sample; base qualities were not kept.

General conclusions and limits of the study: A significant rise in spike-specific TCR breadth and depth was observed after two AZD1222 doses relative to day 0 and relative to MenACWY recipients. The 56-69-year group was small, and its depth increase did not reach significance, likely because of low power. Conclusions about previously exposed vaccinees were limited because only five to seven AZD1222 recipients were SARS-CoV-2 seropositive at baseline. No day 14 peak-response samples were available, so repertoires were characterized only after the peak T cell response. Vaccine-associated CD4 TCRs spanned the whole spike protein, with dominant responses in regions 160-218 and 743-854. Reportedly, close to half of the unique spike-specific TCRs recognized epitopes lying outside the regions that are mutated in the B.1.351 and B.1.1.7 variants. Participants were mostly white British, with more females than males. The authors suggested clonal diversity may have been underestimated.

The sample's time point label, decoded: baseline before first vaccination. Vaccinee samples were obtained from the UK trials COV001 and COV002, which included a single-blind randomized controlled phase 2/3 trial of AZD1222 (ChAdOx1 nCoV-19) in healthy adults. For TCRbeta chain sequencing, PBMC samples were collected from trial participants at day 0 and at day 28 after the second dose. Including the terminal cysteine and phenylalanine, the CDR3 comprises 17 residues. The DNA shown is the 51-base CDR3, in frame from base 1. CDR1 MDHEN and CDR2 SYDVKM were looked up in the germline V gene. V is pared back by 1 base and J by 3 bases, with 19 bases lying between the germline termini.

This sequence was found in an adult in good health. The sequencing here drew on peripheral blood, taken on day 0 of AZD1222 vaccination. The chain links TRBV28 with TRBJ2-7; the D segment is perhaps TRBD1 or TRBD2, each sharing 5 matched bases. The nucleotides are TGTGCCAGCAGTTTATCAAGCACCGGGACGCCAAACTACGAGCAGTACTTC. Translated, this gives CASSLSSTGTPNYEQYF.